This T cell receptor (beta chain) was recovered during a study of shared clonotypes between healthy human individuals. About the study: Serving as donors were two women and a few men, whose ages spanned 18 to 49.

Turning to this clone: Its antigen is unidentified.

The deep-level immunoSEQ assay was used. TCRdb keeps only in-frame clones here, not all; method: immunoSEQ multiplex PCR. The profile shows 650,000 to 800,000 clones, about two thirds of them singletons. The CD4+ fraction was divided into a CD45RA+ naive subset and a CD45RA-negative memory subset. Broader study findings: The study found lower generation probabilities in non-shared clonotypes than in those shared by all four donors.

The CDR3 loop spans 16 amino acids. The germline V gene has CDR1 KGHSH and CDR2 LQKENI. V lost 3 bases and J 1 base, leaving 13 bases between the germline ends. V gene TRBV18 combines with J gene TRBJ1-3; D gene unclear. The TCR was taken from a woman aged 25 to 45 in good health. The sample was memory CD4+ T cells sorted from blood. The subset: CD45RA-negative fraction. CDR3 DNA sequence: TGTGCCAGCTCACCTACCGGGGTCGGATCTGGAAACACCATATATTTT. It codes for CASSPTGVGSGNTIYF.